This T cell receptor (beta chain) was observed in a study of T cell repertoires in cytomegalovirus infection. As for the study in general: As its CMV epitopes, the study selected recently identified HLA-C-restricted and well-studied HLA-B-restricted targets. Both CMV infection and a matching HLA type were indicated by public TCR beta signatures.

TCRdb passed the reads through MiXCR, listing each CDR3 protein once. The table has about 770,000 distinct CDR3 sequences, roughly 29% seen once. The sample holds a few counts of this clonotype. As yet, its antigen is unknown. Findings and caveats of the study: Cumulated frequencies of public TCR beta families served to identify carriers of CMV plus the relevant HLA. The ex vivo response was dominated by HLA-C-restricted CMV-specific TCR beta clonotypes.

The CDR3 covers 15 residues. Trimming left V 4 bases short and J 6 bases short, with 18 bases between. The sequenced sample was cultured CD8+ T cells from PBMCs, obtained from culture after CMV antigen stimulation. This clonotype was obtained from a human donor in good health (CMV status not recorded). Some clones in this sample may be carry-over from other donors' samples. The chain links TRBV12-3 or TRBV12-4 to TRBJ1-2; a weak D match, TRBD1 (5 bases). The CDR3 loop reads CASSYGSGSGHGYTF. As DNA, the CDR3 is TGTGCCAGCAGTTATGGTTCGGGTTCGGGGCATGGCTACACCTTC.